The rows below give T cell receptor beta chains drawn from one sample of a study of T cell responses to AZD1222 COVID-19 vaccine. The table came from immunoSEQ multiplex PCR; TCRdb's copy has only in-frame clones and leaves some out. The table lists more than 50,000 clones, 89% of them singletons. The source was peripheral blood, collected on day 0 of AZD1222 vaccination. The receptors stem from an adult in good health. CDR3s include the opening cysteine and the closing phenylalanine or tryptophan. D genes are given only for firm matches. Only some rows state a clone size, as once, few, many or a class for expanded clones.

J | D | V | size | DNA | CDR3
TRBJ1-1 | NA | TRBV7-9 | once | TGTGCCAGCAGTGGCAGGGAAAAAGAAGCTTTCTTT | CASSGREKEAFF
TRBJ1-5 | NA | TRBV3-1/TRBV3-2 | NA | TGTGCCAGCAGCCAAGGGGGCGTAAATCAGCCCCAGCATTTT | CASSQGGVNQPQHF
TRBJ1-1 | NA | TRBV30 | NA | TGTGCCTGGAGTGAGAACGGTGAAGCTTTCTTT | CAWSENGEAFF
TRBJ1-4 | TRBD1 | TRBV30 | once | TGTGCCTGGAGGACAGGGGCAACTAATGAAAAACTGTTTTTT | CAWRTGATNEKLFF
TRBJ2-1 | TRBD2 | TRBV6-2/TRBV6-3 | NA | TGTGCCAGCAGTTATGGGGGAGGGCCTGGCAATGAGCAGTTCTTC | CASSYGGGPGNEQFF
TRBJ1-2 | NA | TRBV27 | once | TGTGCCAGCAGTTTATCGGGAATCACTCACTATGGCTACACCTTC | CASSLSGITHYGYTF
TRBJ1-1 | NA | TRBV7-9 | NA | TGTGCCAGCCACCGGGACAAAGATTCTGAAGCTTTCTTT | CASHRDKDSEAFF
TRBJ2-3 | NA | TRBV7-9 | NA | TGTGCCAGCAGTCTCGGGAATACGCAGTATTTT | CASSLGNTQYF
TRBJ1-3 | NA | TRBV19 | NA | TGTGCCAGTAGTGGCAGCTCCGGAAACACCATATATTTT | CASSGSSGNTIYF
TRBJ2-7 | TRBD1 | TRBV11-2 | once | TGTGCCAGCAGCCGCAACATAGGGACAGGAGAGTACGAGCAGTACTTC | CASSRNIGTGEYEQYF
TRBJ1-1 | TRBD1 | TRBV2 | NA | TGTGCCAGACGGGACAGGAGGGACACTGAAGCTTTCTTT | CARRDRRDTEAFF
TRBJ1-1 | NA | TRBV11-2 | NA | TGTGCCAGCAGCTTAGAGGTGGGGCAGATTCACACTGAAGCTTTCTTT | CASSLEVGQIHTEAFF
TRBJ2-3 | NA | TRBV4-1 | NA | TGCGCCAGCAGCCACGACCCCCGACAGACGAGGGATACGCAGTATTTT | CASSHDPRQTRDTQYF
TRBJ1-2 | TRBD1 | TRBV7-2 | few | TGTGCCAGCAGCTTGACAGGGGGGAACTATGGCTACACCTTC | CASSLTGGNYGYTF
TRBJ2-7 | NA | TRBV14 | NA | TGTGCCAGCAGCCAAGAGGCAGGGCAGTACTTC | CASSQEAGQYF
TRBJ2-7 | NA | TRBV5-1 | NA | TGCGCCAGCAGCTTGGCGGGACGGGGCTCCTACGAGCAGTACTTC | CASSLAGRGSYEQYF
TRBJ1-6 | NA | TRBV19 | NA | TGTGCCAGTAGGAAGACTTTAAGCTCCTATAATTCACCCCTCCACTTT | CASRKTLSSYNSPLHF
TRBJ2-3 | NA | TRBV9 | NA | TGTGCCAGCAGCGAATCGTTACAGGCAGATACGCAGTATTTT | CASSESLQADTQYF
TRBJ2-1 | TRBD2 | TRBV11-2 | NA | TGTGCCAGCAGCTTTACCCCGGGACTAGCGGGAGGGCTCGTTGAGCAGTTCTTC | CASSFTPGLAGGLVEQFF
TRBJ2-7 | TRBD2 | TRBV28 | NA | TGTGCCAGCAGCCCCCTGCCGCTAGCGGGAGGGCCGATCGACGAGCAGTACTTC | CASSPLPLAGGPIDEQYF
TRBJ2-6 | TRBD2 | TRBV9 | NA | TGTGCCAGCAGCAACAGCGGGAGTGGTGGGGCCAACGTCCTGACTTTC | CASSNSGSGGANVLTF
TRBJ2-7 | TRBD2 | TRBV2 | NA | TGTGCCAGCTCAGCGGGGAGGACCTACGAGCAGTACTTC | CASSAGRTYEQYF
TRBJ1-4 | NA | TRBV11-2 | NA | TGTGCCAGCAGCCGTGGGGGGGCCACTAATGAAAAACTGTTTTTT | CASSRGGATNEKLFF
TRBJ2-1 | NA | TRBV4-2 | NA | TGTGCCAGCAGCCAAGGAGGGACTCTTGAGCAGTTCTTC | CASSQGGTLEQFF
TRBJ1-5 | NA | TRBV19 | NA | TGTGCCAGTCGCTTATACGGCAGCGGCTATAATCAGCCCCAGCATTTT | CASRLYGSGYNQPQHF
TRBJ2-7 | NA | TRBV30 | NA | TGTGCCTGGTCCAGGGAACCCTACGAGCAGTACTTC | CAWSREPYEQYF
TRBJ2-2 | NA | TRBV3-1/TRBV3-2 | NA | TGTGCCAGCAGCCAAGATTTCAGTATCGGGGAGCTGTTTTTT | CASSQDFSIGELFF
TRBJ2-1 | NA | TRBV29-1 | NA | TGCAGCGTTGTAGTAGCCGGCGGTGAGTTCTTC | CSVVVAGGEFF
TRBJ1-5 | NA | TRBV30 | NA | TGTGCCTGGGGGAAAGCGCCCGGAGGCAATCAGCCCCAGCATTTT | CAWGKAPGGNQPQHF
TRBJ2-1 | NA | TRBV11-1 | NA | TGTGCCAGCAGCTTAGCCAGGGGAGCCTACAATGAGCAGTTCTTC | CASSLARGAYNEQFF
TRBJ1-1 | NA | TRBV29-1 | NA | TGCAGCGGGAGGGAGGGAGTCGCTGAAGCTTTCTTT | CSGREGVAEAFF
TRBJ2-1 | TRBD2 | TRBV7-9 | NA | TGTGCCAGCAGCGCGAAACTAGCGGGCAGCTACAATGAGCAGTTCTTC | CASSAKLAGSYNEQFF
TRBJ1-1 | NA | TRBV4-2 | once | TGTGCCAGCAGCCCCCGGGTCCAGGGGAACACTGAAGCTTTCTTT | CASSPRVQGNTEAFF
TRBJ1-2 | TRBD1 | TRBV10-3 | NA | TGTGCCATCAGAGAGGGACAGGTGAACTATGGCTACACCTTC | CAIREGQVNYGYTF
TRBJ1-2 | NA | TRBV5-1 | NA | TGCGCCAGCAGCCCCACGGGGGGCTATGGCTACACCTTC | CASSPTGGYGYTF
TRBJ1-1 | NA | TRBV29-1 | NA | TGCAGCGTTGAACGGGGGACGAACACTGAAGCTTTCTTT | CSVERGTNTEAFF
TRBJ2-1 | TRBD2 | TRBV7-2 | NA | TGTGCCAGCAGCTCAGCGGGAGGGCCGGGCAATGAGCAGTTCTTC | CASSSAGGPGNEQFF
TRBJ2-2 | NA | TRBV4-1 | NA | TGCGCCAGCAGCCAAGGGACAGTGACGAACACCGGGGAGCTGTTTTTT | CASSQGTVTNTGELFF
TRBJ2-4 | NA | TRBV28 | NA | TGTGCCAGCAGTCCTAGTAGTGGGGCCAAAAACATTCAGTACTTC | CASSPSSGAKNIQYF
TRBJ1-1 | NA | TRBV2 | once | TGTGCCAGCAGGAGCGGTCTAGCTTTCTTT | CASRSGLAFF
TRBJ1-1 | NA | TRBV20-1 | NA | TGCAGTGCTAGGGCGACCGTAGCTTTCTTT | CSARATVAFF
TRBJ2-3 | TRBD2 | TRBV30 | NA | TGTGCCTGGAAACTAGCGGGCACAGATACGCAGTATTTT | CAWKLAGTDTQYF
TRBJ1-1 | NA | TRBV5-1 | NA | TGCGCCAGCAGCTTGAGTGTTCCAGGGAACACTGAAGCTTTCTTT | CASSLSVPGNTEAFF
TRBJ1-1 | NA | TRBV18 | once | TGTGCCAGCTCACCAGTTCTTTACGCGAACACTGAAGCTTTCTTT | CASSPVLYANTEAFF
TRBJ2-7 | TRBD2 | TRBV28 | once | TGTGCCAGCAGTTTATACGGCGGGAGCCTCTCGGGAGCCTACGAGCAGTACTTC | CASSLYGGSLSGAYEQYF
TRBJ1-2 | NA | TRBV7-9 | NA | TGTGCCAGCACCTTTTGGTTGTCAGGGGCGGGAGATGGCTACACCTTC | CASTFWLSGAGDGYTF
TRBJ2-1 | NA | TRBV28 | NA | TGTGCCAGCAGTTTATTATCTTTGGGCGGGCGCAACAATGAGCAGTTCTTC | CASSLLSLGGRNNEQFF